The 24 T cell receptor beta chains presented below share a single source sample, sequenced in a study of T cells in pancreatic ductal adenocarcinoma. Libraries were prepared by immunoSEQ multiplex PCR; TCRdb keeps only in-frame clonotypes and omits some of them. In the table there are around 94,000 clones, 90% to 95% of which are singletons. Surgery without prior neoadjuvant therapy was the treatment of the selected pancreatic ductal adenocarcinoma patients. The specimen was PBMCs. The source is a human donor with pancreatic ductal adenocarcinoma.

The rearrangement uses TRBV19 and TRBJ1-5, with D perhaps TRBD1 (5 bases). The CDR3 runs 13 residues. V lost 9 bases to trimming and J lost 4 bases, with 13 bases between them. From germline, CDR1 is LNHDA and CDR2 SQIVND (reference sequence). CDR3 coding DNA: TGTGCCAGCGCCCAGGGTCTGAATCAGCCCCAGCATTTT. This translates into CASAQGLNQPQHF.

The gene calls are TRBV19 and TRBJ1-5; 7 bases align to TRBD1. Germline CDR1 reads LNHDA; CDR2 reads SQIVND (reference sequence). Trimming at V came to 5 bases and at J to 0 bases, leaving 7 bases not matched to a gene. The CDR3 has 16 residues. The CDR3 protein is CASSVGTDSSNQPQHF. CDR3 DNA sequence: TGTGCCAGTAGTGTGGGGACAGACAGTAGCAATCAGCCCCAGCATTTT.

This clone appeared a single time. J is TRBJ2-1 and V is TRBV5-4, with D unclear. The CDR3 consists of 13 residues. V was cut by 3 bases and J by 7 bases, with 11 bases left in between. Germline loops: CDR1 SGHNT, CDR2 YYREEE (reference sequence). CDR3 nucleotides: TGTGCCAGCAGCTCAACGAACAGAAATGAGCAGTTCTTC. Its translation: CASSSTNRNEQFF.

This chain joins TRBV7-2 and TRBJ2-5, with D possibly matching TRBD1 (7 bases). Trimming removed 5 bases at V and 2 bases at J, with 15 bases between. CDR3 length: 15 amino acids. Germline lookup yields CDR1 SGHTA and CDR2 FQGNSA. In DNA form, the CDR3 reads TGTGCCAGCAGCAACAGGGGACTGGGACAAGAGACCCAGTACTTC. Its translation: CASSNRGLGQETQYF.

The V and J genes are TRBV11-2 and TRBJ1-4; a weak D match, TRBD1 (5 bases). Germline loops: CDR1 SGHAT, CDR2 FQNNGV. CDR3 length: 14 amino acids. V lost 4 bases and J lost 8, with 14 bases in between. Written as DNA, the CDR3 is TGTGCCAGCAGCTCCCCCGGGGGGATCGAAAAACTGTTTTTT. Amino acid sequence: CASSSPGGIEKLFF.

V and J are TRBV11-2 and TRBJ2-7; 7 nucleotides line up with TRBD2. In germline, CDR1 is SGHAT, CDR2 FQNNGV. V gave up 8 bases and J gave up 5 bases; unmatched junction bases: 9. CDR3 length equals 13 residues. This chain's CDR3 is CASALGGRNEQYF. CDR3 DNA: TGTGCCAGCGCACTAGGCGGGAGAAACGAGCAGTACTTC.

This clone appeared a few times. The junction does not match germline at one end; this may be a read error. J is TRBJ1-2 and V is TRBV6-1; D is ambiguous. The CDR3 is 11 residues long. CDR1 and CDR2 (germline): MNHNS, SASEGT. CDR3 amino acids: CASREGGGYTF. The DNA of the CDR3 is TGTGCCAGCAGAGAAGGCGGTGGCTACACCTTC.

The chain carries TRBV29-1 and TRBJ2-7, with a weak D call TRBD2 (7 bases). With 7 bases removed from V and 3 bases from J, the gap between germline ends came to 13 bases. Per the germline V gene, CDR1 is SQVTM and CDR2 is ANQGSEA. The CDR3 has 12 amino acids. The CDR3 DNA sequence: TGCAGCGCCGGCGGGGGCCGCTACGAGCAGTACTTC. This translates into CSAGGGRYEQYF.

The genes are TRBV5-1 and TRBJ2-1, with 8 bases aligning to TRBD2. V dropped 2 bases and J dropped 5; count of bases not matched to a gene: 0. This CDR3 is 13 amino acids long. In germline, CDR1 is SGHRS, CDR2 YFSETQ. The CDR3 is CASSLLADNEQFF. DNA of the CDR3: TGCGCCAGCAGCTTACTAGCGGACAATGAGCAGTTCTTC.

This chain uses TRBV5-1 with TRBJ2-7, with TRBD2 as a possible D gene (5 bases). Looked up from germline, CDR1 is SGHRS and CDR2 is YFSETQ. The CDR3 consists of 15 residues. V dropped 0 bases and J dropped 5 bases, with 15 bases sitting between them. CDR3 bases: TGCGCCAGCAGCTTGGAGTCTTATAGCGTCGACGAGCAGTACTTC. It encodes CASSLESYSVDEQYF.

Of note for this clone: The sample contains more than one DNA sequence encoding this CDR3. This chain connects TRBV6-5 to TRBJ1-1; the match to TRBD1 covers 7 bases. Germline V gene sequence: CDR1 MNHEY, CDR2 SVGAGI. This CDR3 comprises 13 residues. With 6 bases clipped from V and 3 bases from J, the junction kept 4 bases outside the gene matches. CDR3 sequence: CASRVQGDTEAFF. CDR3 bases: TGTGCCAGCAGAGTGCAGGGGGACACTGAAGCTTTCTTT.

This chain joins TRBV9 and TRBJ1-1; a weak D match, TRBD1 (6 bases). Germline values: CDR1 SGDLS, CDR2 YYNGEE. V dropped 4 bases and J dropped 1 base, with 23 bases sitting between them. This CDR3 has 18 amino acids. CDR3 nucleotide sequence: TGTGCCAGCAGCCAGACAGGCCAGACGTGGAATACGAACACTGAAGCTTTCTTT. Translated, it gives CASSQTGQTWNTNTEAFF.

The chain joins TRBV19 to TRBJ1-2, with D uncertain. This CDR3 has 13 amino acids. CDR1 and CDR2 (germline): LNHDA, SQIVND (reference sequence). The ends were cut back, 8 bases at V and 4 bases at J, with 14 bases in the middle. The CDR3 sequence is CASSGGLGYGYTF. CDR3 DNA sequence: TGTGCCAGTTCTGGAGGCCTAGGCTATGGCTACACCTTC. The variable domain in full, completed from reference TRBV19 and TRBJ1-2, reads DGGITQSPKYLFRKEGQNVTLSCEQNLNHDAMYWYRQDPGQGLRLIYYSQIVNDFQKGDIAEGYSVSREKKESFPLTVTSAQKNPTAFYLCASSGGLGYGYTFGSGTRLTVV.

This clone was observed a single time. This sequence joins TRBV28 and TRBJ2-3, with 7 positions matching TRBD1. Germline CDR1 MDHEN, CDR2 SYDVKM. The ends lost 4 bases at V and 5 bases at J; junction bases unmatched: 12. CDR3 length equals 16 residues. The CDR3 protein is CASSSPSTGSGDTQYF. The CDR3 DNA sequence: TGTGCCAGCAGTTCCCCGTCGACAGGGTCGGGAGATACGCAGTATTTT. Based on the CDR3 plus reference TRBV28 and TRBJ2-3, the full variable domain is DVKVTQSSRYLVKRTGEKVFLECVQDMDHENMFWYRQDPGLGLRLIYFSYDVKMKEKGDIPEGYSVSREKKERFSLILESASTNQTSMYLCASSSPSTGSGDTQYFGPGTRLTVL.

The gene calls are TRBV11-2 and TRBJ2-4; a weak D match, TRBD1 (8 bases). With 6 bases removed from V and 3 bases from J, the gap between germline ends came to 18 bases. The CDR3 extends over 16 amino acids. Per germline, CDR1 SGHAT and CDR2 FQNNGV. The CDR3 protein is CASRPTGGDRKNIQYF. CDR3 DNA: TGTGCCAGCAGACCCACAGGGGGGGATCGCAAAAACATTCAGTACTTC.

DNA of the CDR3: TGTGCCAGCAGCTTGGGTTCTAGCGGGAACGATGAGCAGTTCTTC. Its protein is CASSLGSSGNDEQFF. The rearrangement joins TRBV5-4 to TRBJ2-1; 9 bases match TRBD2. V lost 0 bases and J lost 8; bases outside the gene matches: 6. Germline V lookup: CDR1 SGHNT, CDR2 YYREEE (reference sequence). CDR3 length: 15 amino acids.

V gene TRBV7-2 combines with J gene TRBJ1-2; D is ambiguous. CDR1 is SGHTA, CDR2 FQGNSA, per germline. This CDR3 has 13 residues. The germline V and J ends were trimmed by 5 bases and 7 bases, with 14 bases remaining between them. The CDR3 nucleotides read TGTGCCAGCAGCCCCTATTCGGGGATTGGCTACACCTTC. It yields the protein CASSPYSGIGYTF.

V is TRBV2 and J is TRBJ2-7, with a tentative D call TRBD2 (6 bases). With 6 bases removed from V and 11 bases from J, the gap between germline ends came to 17 bases. This CDR3 has 12 amino acids. Germline CDR1 SNHLY, CDR2 FYNNEI. The CDR3 DNA reads as TGTGCCAGCAGAGAAAGACTAGAGCAAAAGTACTTC. Translating gives CASRERLEQKYF.

This chain connects TRBV6-4 to TRBJ2-7, with 7 bases identical to TRBD2. The CDR3 spans 16 residues. J lost 6 bases, V lost 2 bases, and 13 bases had no gene match. The germline gives CDR1 MRHNA, CDR2 SNTAGT. In DNA form, the CDR3 reads TGTGCCAGCAGTGACCGATCTAGCGGAGGAGTGCGCGAGCAGTACTTC. Protein sequence: CASSDRSSGGVREQYF.

The sample holds one count of this clone. The rearrangement links TRBV28 to TRBJ2-1, with a tentative D call TRBD1 (6 bases). Trimming took off 4 bases at V and 2 bases at J, with 15 bases between the two ends. This CDR3 contains 16 residues. Germline V gene sequence: CDR1 MDHEN, CDR2 SYDVKM. DNA of the CDR3: TGTGCCAGCAGTTCCTCCCGCCACAGGGCCTACAATGAGCAGTTCTTC. This gives the protein CASSSSRHRAYNEQFF. The full variable domain, with the rest looked up from reference TRBV28 and TRBJ2-1, is DVKVTQSSRYLVKRTGEKVFLECVQDMDHENMFWYRQDPGLGLRLIYFSYDVKMKEKGDIPEGYSVSREKKERFSLILESASTNQTSMYLCASSSSRHRAYNEQFFGPGTRLTVL.

This clone has only one observation. The chain employs TRBV7-2 and TRBJ1-4; D is perhaps TRBD1 (5 bases). The CDR3 is 15 amino acids. V lost 3 bases and J 8 bases, leaving 16 bases between the germline ends. Germline V gene data show CDR1 as SGHTA and CDR2 as FQGNSA. The CDR3 region is CASSFNQGSGEKLFF. CDR3 DNA: TGTGCCAGCAGCTTCAACCAGGGTTCCGGCGAAAAACTGTTTTTT.

This chain links TRBV5-4 with TRBJ2-3; perhaps TRBD2 as D (5 bases). Trimming removed 0 bases at V and 0 bases at J, with 8 bases between. From germline, CDR1 is SGHNT and CDR2 YYREEE (reference sequence). The CDR3 sequence is 15 residues long. DNA of the CDR3: TGTGCCAGCAGCTTGGGGACTTACAGCACAGATACGCAGTATTTT. It specifies CASSLGTYSTDTQYF.

J is TRBJ2-7 and V is TRBV27; possibly TRBD1 for D (5 bases). This CDR3 is built from 13 residues. Trimming cost V 5 bases and J 4 bases, with 12 bases left between them. Per germline, CDR1 MNHEY and CDR2 SMNVEV (reference sequence). The CDR3 region has the DNA TGTGCCAGCAGTCTCCCCAGGGTGTACGAGCAGTACTTC. Translation gives CASSLPRVYEQYF.

The V and J genes are TRBV2 and TRBJ1-1; 7 bases fit TRBD1. The CDR3 is made up of 14 amino acids. From germline, CDR1 is SNHLY and CDR2 FYNNEI. J gave up 4 bases and V 8 bases, and 10 bases lay outside the gene matches. The CDR3 DNA reads as TGTGCCAGCGGTAGGGAGACAGGGTCCACTGAAGCTTTCTTT. As protein: CASGRETGSTEAFF.